This TCR beta chain originates from a study of shared clonotypes between healthy human individuals. The germline V gene encodes CDR1 SQVTM and CDR2 ANQGSEA. The CDR3 covers 11 residues. V gave up 7 bases and J gave up 7 bases, with 13 bases separating them. Sequenced by immunoSEQ multiplex PCR; TCRdb stores in-frame clones only, minus some. The sample lists 2 million to 2.5 million clones; around 92% were seen once. The specimen was naive CD4+ T cells from PBMCs. Indicated subset: CD45RA+ positively selected. This TCR was recovered from a man younger than 30 in good health. Some clones in this sample may be carry-over from other donors' samples. The genes are TRBV29-1 and TRBJ2-5, with D perhaps TRBD2 (5 bases). The CDR3 nucleotides are TGCAGCGGGGCCCGAGGAGGGACCCAGTACTTC. Its translation is CSGARGGTQYF. Together with reference TRBV29-1 and TRBJ2-5, the CDR3 gives the full variable domain: SAVISQKPSRDICQRGTSLTIQCQVDSQVTMMFWYRQQPGQSLTLIATANQGSEATYESGFVIDKFPISRPNLTFSTLTVSNMSPEDSSIYLCSGARGGTQYFGPGTRLLVL.